These 21 T cell receptor beta chains came from one sample sequenced in a study of blood T cell repertoires in COVID-19. The data were produced by immunoSEQ multiplex PCR, yet TCRdb's version contains in-frame clones alone and is incomplete. Of a few hundred thousand clones in the sample, roughly 88% are singletons; the top ten hold approximately 2.1%. Material: peripheral blood. Receptor source: a man younger than 40 who had recovered from COVID-19.

V gene TRBV7-2 combines with J gene TRBJ1-6; no firm D call. V was shortened by 3 bases and J by 4 bases, with 7 bases between the two germline ends. The germline CDR1 and CDR2 sequences are SGHTA and FQGNSA. This CDR3 is built from 14 residues. The CDR3 loop is CASSFEPYNSPLHF. The CDR3 bases are TGTGCCAGCAGCTTCGAGCCATATAATTCACCCCTCCACTTT.

The chain recombines TRBV11-2 with TRBJ2-5; TRBD1 aligns across 7 bases. Per the germline V gene, CDR1 is SGHAT and CDR2 is FQNNGV. The CDR3 contains 14 residues. V lost 5 bases, J lost 3 bases, and 6 bases stayed unmatched. The CDR3 DNA reads as TGTGCCAGCAGCCGAGGGACAGCAGAAGAGACCCAGTACTTC. This sequence encodes CASSRGTAEETQYF. Together with reference TRBV11-2 and TRBJ2-5, the CDR3 gives the full variable domain: EAGVAQSPRYKIIEKRQSVAFWCNPISGHATLYWYQQILGQGPKLLIQFQNNGVVDDSQLPKDRFSAERLKGVDSTLKIQPAKLEDSAVYLCASSRGTAEETQYFGPGTRLLVL.

The chain couples TRBV19 to TRBJ2-3; TRBD2 matches at 11 bases. CDR1 LNHDA and CDR2 SQIVND come from the germline V gene (reference sequence). V lost 3 bases and J lost 2; bases outside the gene matches: 10. This CDR3 contains 18 residues. CDR3 DNA: TGTGCCAGTAGTATTGGGACTAGCGGAGACATCTTCACAGATACGCAGTATTTT. It is translated as CASSIGTSGDIFTDTQYF.

The chain recombines TRBV7-2 with TRBJ2-7; 9 bases are shared with TRBD1. The CDR3 loop spans 15 amino acids. After removal of 4 bases from V and 10 bases from J, the junction contained 14 bases not matched to a gene. CDR1 SGHTA and CDR2 FQGNSA come from the germline V gene. The CDR3 DNA follows: TGTGCCAGCAGCTCTCCCGGGACAGGGTGGGGAGAACAGTACTTC. Translated: CASSSPGTGWGEQYF.

The chain has TRBV5-8 and TRBJ2-3; 11 bases map to TRBD1. Germline V gene lookup returns CDR1 SGHTS and CDR2 YDEGEE. Germline trimming cut 2 bases from V and 4 bases from J; bases unmatched to any gene: 6. The CDR3 consists of 16 residues. As DNA, the CDR3 is TGTGCCAGCAGCTTAAAGGACAGGGGGCAGGCAGATACGCAGTATTTT. It yields the protein CASSLKDRGQADTQYF.

The chain is built from TRBV3-1 (or the pseudogene TRBV3-2) and TRBJ1-5, with TRBD1 as a possible D gene (6 bases). Germline assignment: CDR1 LGHDT and CDR2 YNNKEL (reference sequence). The V and J ends lost 0 bases and 6 bases respectively, with 12 bases between them. This CDR3 contains 15 residues. CDR3 in amino acids: CASSQETGISQPQHF. The DNA for the CDR3 is TGTGCCAGCAGCCAAGAGACAGGTATTAGTCAGCCCCAGCATTTT.

The V gene is TRBV19, the J gene TRBJ2-7; the D gene is possibly TRBD2 (6 bases). Germline V gene lookup returns CDR1 LNHDA and CDR2 SQIVND (reference sequence). The CDR3 extends over 17 amino acids. V was cut by 3 bases and J by 3 bases, with 21 bases left in between. The CDR3 coding sequence is TGTGCCAGTAGTATTTCCTTAGCGGCGCCCTTGGGCTACGAGCAGTACTTC. This gives the protein CASSISLAAPLGYEQYF.

V is TRBV2 and J is TRBJ2-1; D ambiguous. Between the trimmed V and J ends, which lost 4 bases and 0 bases, there was a span of 10 bases. This CDR3 region has 15 residues. Germline-derived CDR1 and CDR2 are SNHLY and FYNNEI. The CDR3 DNA follows: TGTGCCAGCAGTGTGAGAGTAAACTCCTACAATGAGCAGTTCTTC. It codes for CASSVRVNSYNEQFF.

The chain carries TRBV11-2 and TRBJ2-2; D is perhaps TRBD1 (6 bases). Germline V lookup: CDR1 SGHAT, CDR2 FQNNGV. V dropped 5 bases and J dropped 0 bases, with 13 bases sitting between them. This CDR3 has 16 residues. For the CDR3, the DNA is TGTGCCAGCAGCCCAAGGGGGACAACGAACACCGGGGAGCTGTTTTTT. Its translation: CASSPRGTTNTGELFF.

The CDR3 here is CAWSVHFTSEETQYF. In nucleotides, the CDR3 is TGTGCCTGGAGTGTACACTTTACTAGCGAAGAGACCCAGTACTTC. The rearrangement links TRBV30 to TRBJ2-5, with 7 bases lining up with TRBD2. The CDR3 extends over 15 amino acids. Germline V lookup: CDR1 GTSNPN, CDR2 SVGIG (reference sequence). V was clipped by 0 bases and J by 3 bases; unmatched bases: 7.

This clone was detected once. CDR3 bases: TGTGCCAGCAGTGACTCCGGGACAACTAACTATGGCTACACCTTC. It is translated as CASSDSGTTNYGYTF. This chain uses TRBV6-4 with TRBJ1-2, with D possibly TRBD1 on 6 matching bases. CDR1 is MRHNA and CDR2 is SNTAGT in the germline V gene. Trimming shortened V by 0 bases and J by 0 bases, and 8 bases separated the two germline ends. This CDR3 spans 15 amino acids.

This clone was recorded many times. The chain employs TRBV19 and TRBJ1-1; 7 bases agree with TRBD1. The CDR3 contains 14 residues. Germline CDR1 is LNHDA and CDR2 is SQIVND (reference sequence). Trimming took 5 bases from V and 0 from J; bases not matched to a gene: 3. This CDR3 reads CASSQDRVNTEAFF. The CDR3 nucleotides are TGTGCCAGTAGTCAAGACAGGGTGAACACTGAAGCTTTCTTT.

V gene TRBV6-5 combines with J gene TRBJ2-1; the D gene is possibly TRBD2 (6 bases). The CDR3 contains 15 residues. V lost 6 bases and J lost 4, with 16 bases in between. Germline V gene lookup returns CDR1 MNHEY and CDR2 SVGAGI. In DNA form, the CDR3 reads TGTGCCAGCAGGAGAAGCGTAGCGGCTTACAATGAGCAGTTCTTC. Encoded protein: CASRRSVAAYNEQFF.

The count of this clone is one. Mismatch with germline at one junction end may stem from a read error. The chain couples TRBV5-6 to TRBJ1-2, with D possibly matching TRBD1 (5 bases). The CDR3 spans 13 residues. Looked up from germline, CDR1 is SGHDT and CDR2 is YYEEEE. The CDR3 loop is CASTLGANYGYTF. CDR3 DNA: TGTGCCAGCACCTTAGGGGCTAATTATGGCTACACCTTC.

CDR3 sequence reads: CASRQGDEQYF. The CDR3 coding sequence is TGTGCCAGCAGGCAGGGGGACGAGCAGTACTTC. The J gene is TRBJ2-7, the V gene TRBV2, with 7 bases lining up with TRBD1. Trimming removed 6 bases from V and 5 bases from J; junction bases left unmatched: 1. The germline V gene has CDR1 SNHLY and CDR2 FYNNEI. The CDR3 is made up of 11 amino acids.

The chain has TRBV5-3 and TRBJ1-2; unclear D gene. TRBV5-3 is designated an ORF whose function remains uncertain. The CDR3 contains 11 residues. With 2 bases removed from V and 8 bases from J, the gap between germline ends came to 7 bases. The CDR3 sequence is CARSLFFGYTF. CDR3 bases: TGTGCCAGAAGCTTATTCTTCGGCTACACCTTC.

This chain links TRBV5-6 with TRBJ2-3, with D hard to call. Looked up from germline, CDR1 is SGHDT and CDR2 is YYEEEE. V shed 2 bases and J shed 6 bases, with 10 bases lying between them. CDR3 length: 13 amino acids. DNA for the CDR3: TGTGCCAGCAGCTTAGGTCGCGGCGATACGCAGTATTTT. Translated, it gives CASSLGRGDTQYF.

The chain is built from TRBV6-5 and TRBJ2-7; the D gene is possibly TRBD1 (6 bases). Germline V gene data show CDR1 as MNHEY and CDR2 as SVGAGI. The CDR3 consists of 13 residues. Trimming shortened V by 7 bases and J by 4 bases, and 14 bases separated the two germline ends. CDR3 coding DNA: TGTGCCAGCAAACAGGGAATGAGATACGAGCAGTACTTC. It yields the protein CASKQGMRYEQYF.

The genes are TRBV5-1 and TRBJ2-5, with TRBD1 as a possible D gene (6 bases). Germline CDR1 and CDR2: SGHRS and YFSETQ. The CDR3 loop spans 13 amino acids. V lost 2 bases to trimming and J lost 5 bases, with 10 bases between them. The CDR3 DNA sequence: TGCGCCAGCAGCTTACAGGGTTTGGAGACCCAGTACTTC. Translation: CASSLQGLETQYF.

In DNA, the CDR3 is TGTGCCAGCAGTTACGGAGATTTAAACACTGAAGCTTTCTTT. Its protein is CASSYGDLNTEAFF. This chain links TRBV6-5 with TRBJ1-1; no definite D call. Between the trimmed V and J ends, which lost 2 bases and 2 bases, there was a span of 9 bases. CDR3 length equals 14 residues. Germline-derived CDR1 and CDR2 are MNHEY and SVGAGI.

This clone was detected once. The chain has TRBV7-2 and TRBJ1-2, with D possibly being TRBD1 (6 bases). Per germline, CDR1 SGHTA and CDR2 FQGNSA. CDR3 length: 14 residues. Trimming left V 3 bases short and J 2 bases short, with 10 bases between. CDR3 nucleotide sequence: TGTGCCAGCAGCTTTTTTACAGGGAACTATGGCTACACCTTC. This gives the protein CASSFFTGNYGYTF.